The 29 T cell receptor beta chains below were found in one sample sequenced in a study of blood T cell repertoires in COVID-19. Only in-frame clones appear in the TCRdb table, and some are missing; sequencing was by immunoSEQ multiplex PCR. Here the sample spans around 300,000 clones, about 90% being singletons. Sequencing was carried out using peripheral blood. The receptors stem from a woman in her thirties with COVID-19, enrolled during active disease.

The chain couples TRBV19 to TRBJ1-1; TRBD1 matches 9 bases. Germline V gene sequence: CDR1 LNHDA, CDR2 SQIVND (reference sequence). The V segment lost 10 bases and the J segment 6 bases; nucleotides outside the gene matches: 15. This CDR3 has 15 amino acids. The CDR3 DNA follows: TGTGCCACCCGGGACAGGGAAGAGGGAGTCCCTGAAGCTTTCTTT. This sequence encodes CATRDREEGVPEAFF.

This chain connects TRBV10-3 to TRBJ2-4, with D possibly matching TRBD2 (5 bases). The germline V gene encodes CDR1 ENHRY and CDR2 SYGVKD. The CDR3 is 12 amino acids. V lost 5 bases and J lost 9, with 11 bases in between. The CDR3 reads CAISLERGIQYF. The DNA of the CDR3 is TGTGCCATCAGTCTGGAACGGGGCATTCAGTACTTC.

This chain uses TRBV13 with TRBJ2-7; 9 bases match TRBD1. The junction had 5 bases not matched to a gene; V was cut back by 5 bases and J by 3 bases. The CDR3 consists of 14 residues. The germline CDR1 and CDR2 sequences are PRHDT and FYEKMQ (reference sequence). DNA for the CDR3: TGTGCCAGCAGCCCCCCGGGACAGGGCTACGAGCAGTACTTC. Protein: CASSPPGQGYEQYF.

This clone has just one count. This chain connects TRBV7-2 to TRBJ2-1; D gene unclear. CDR1 and CDR2 from the germline V gene are SGHTA and FQGNSA. V lost 3 bases and J lost 0, with 9 bases in between. The CDR3 runs 15 residues. The CDR3 reads CASSFRLSSYNEQFF. CDR3 in DNA: TGTGCCAGCAGCTTTCGTCTAAGCTCCTACAATGAGCAGTTCTTC.

The chain joins TRBV2 to TRBJ1-1; D is unresolved. The CDR3 length is 14 residues. Trimming shortened V by 1 base and J by 9 bases, and 15 bases separated the two germline ends. Germline loops: CDR1 SNHLY, CDR2 FYNNEI. The CDR3 nucleotides read TGTGCCAGCAGTGAAGGTCGGGAGGCGGCCAAAGCTTTCTTT. Its protein is CASSEGREAAKAFF.

In its sample, this clone was seen once. The V and J genes are TRBV7-3 and TRBJ2-5; D is possibly TRBD1 (5 bases). Per germline, CDR1 SGHTA and CDR2 FQGTGA. The CDR3 contains 14 residues. V was cut by 5 bases and J by 1 base, with 11 bases left in between. The DNA of the CDR3 is TGTGCCAGCAGCCAAGGGGCAGTCCAAGAGACCCAGTACTTC. It translates to CASSQGAVQETQYF. The full variable domain, with the rest looked up from reference TRBV7-3 and TRBJ2-5, is GAGVSQTPSNKVTEKGKYVELRCDPISGHTALYWYRQSLGQGPEFLIYFQGTGAADDSGLPNDRFFAVRPEGSVSTLKIQRTERGDSAVYLCASSQGAVQETQYFGPGTRLLVL.

The V call is TRBV19, the J call TRBJ2-2; 11 nucleotides match TRBD2. V shed 10 bases, J shed 9 bases, and the junction held 25 bases outside the gene matches. CDR1 and CDR2 from the germline V gene are LNHDA and SQIVND (reference sequence). This CDR3 comprises 19 residues. CDR3 nucleotide sequence: TGTGCCACTGATAGCGGGAGGGCCCGGTCTACCACCCCCGATCGGGAGCTGTTTTTT. Translating it yields CATDSGRARSTTPDRELFF. The variable domain in full, with the rest retrieved from reference TRBV19 and TRBJ2-2, is DGGITQSPKYLFRKEGQNVTLSCEQNLNHDAMYWYRQDPGQGLRLIYYSQIVNDFQKGDIAEGYSVSREKKESFPLTVTSAQKNPTAFYLCATDSGRARSTTPDRELFFGEGSRLTVL.

This chain connects TRBV13 to TRBJ2-5, with 8 positions matching TRBD1. CDR3 length: 15 amino acids. Germline-derived CDR1 and CDR2 are PRHDT and FYEKMQ (reference sequence). After removal of 3 bases from V and 5 bases from J, the junction contained 8 bases not matched to a gene. The chain's CDR3 is CASSLGQESGETQYF. CDR3 bases: TGTGCCAGCAGCTTGGGACAGGAGTCTGGGGAGACCCAGTACTTC.

The V and J genes are TRBV7-2 and TRBJ2-1; a weak D match, TRBD2 (6 bases). Germline assignment: CDR1 SGHTA and CDR2 FQGNSA. Trimming cost V 2 bases and J 6 bases, with 8 bases left between them. CDR3 length: 13 residues. The CDR3 sequence is CASSLLASNEQFF. CDR3 nucleotides: TGTGCCAGCAGCTTACTAGCGAGCAATGAGCAGTTCTTC.

This chain uses TRBV30 with TRBJ2-3; TRBD2 matches 12 bases. This CDR3 region has 18 residues. Germline trimming cut 3 bases from V and 2 bases from J; bases unmatched to any gene: 12. Germline CDR1 is GTSNPN and CDR2 is SVGIG (reference sequence). The CDR3 DNA reads as TGTGCCTGGAGACCGGGACTAGCGGGCTGGGATTCCACAGATACGCAGTATTTT. It yields the protein CAWRPGLAGWDSTDTQYF.

In this sample, this clone turned up once. The rearrangement uses TRBV6-5 and TRBJ1-1; D is uncertain. Trimming pared 7 bases from V and 3 bases from J, leaving 12 bases between. The CDR3 covers 13 residues. CDR1 and CDR2 (germline): MNHEY, SVGAGI. The DNA for the CDR3 is TGTGCCAGCACTCGTCAGAGGGACACTGAAGCTTTCTTT. Its protein is CASTRQRDTEAFF.

The genes are TRBV27 and TRBJ2-3; 8 bases fit TRBD2. CDR3 length: 14 residues. CDR1 MNHEY and CDR2 SMNVEV come from the germline V gene (reference sequence). Germline trimming cut 5 bases from V and 9 bases from J; bases unmatched to any gene: 10. In DNA, the CDR3 is TGTGCCAGCAGTCCGGACCTGGCTAGCGGGACGCAGTATTTT. Amino acids: CASSPDLASGTQYF.

This chain joins TRBV6-6 and TRBJ1-6, with 9 bases aligning to TRBD1. Trimming removed 5 bases from V and 8 bases from J; junction bases left unmatched: 13. The length of the CDR3 is 17 residues. Germline CDR1 MNHNY, CDR2 SVGAGI (reference sequence). For the CDR3, the DNA is TGTGCCAGCAGTCCCAGGGGGGGGGACAGGGTAGATTCACCCCTCCACTTT. Protein product: CASSPRGGDRVDSPLHF.

The rearrangement uses TRBV30 and TRBJ1-5, with 7 bases that match TRBD1. Per the germline V gene, CDR1 is GTSNPN and CDR2 is SVGIG (reference sequence). V trimming: 2 bases; J trimming: 7 bases; junction bases outside the gene matches: 8. The CDR3 extends over 14 amino acids. The CDR3 region has the DNA TGTGCCTGGAGTATGGACAGGAACGGGCAGCCCCAGCATTTT. It translates to CAWSMDRNGQPQHF. Combining the CDR3 with reference TRBV30 and TRBJ1-5 gives the whole variable domain SQTIHQWPATLVQPVGSPLSLECTVEGTSNPNLYWYRQAAGRGLQLLFYSVGIGQISSEVPQNLSASRPQDRQFILSSKKLLLSDSGFYLCAWSMDRNGQPQHFGDGTRLSIL.

The chain carries TRBV28 and TRBJ2-2, with TRBD1 matching 8 bases. The CDR3 is made up of 15 amino acids. Losses at the gene ends were 3 bases for V and 8 bases for J; bases not matched to a gene: 8. The germline V gene encodes CDR1 MDHEN and CDR2 SYDVKM. This CDR3 reads CASSFSGQGPGELFF. The DNA for the CDR3 is TGTGCCAGCAGTTTCAGTGGACAGGGCCCAGGGGAGCTGTTTTTT.

The chain carries TRBV27 and TRBJ2-3; D may be TRBD2 (6 bases). Germline assignment: CDR1 MNHEY and CDR2 SMNVEV (reference sequence). The V end was cut by 2 bases, the J end by 2 bases, with 11 bases between. CDR3 length: 15 amino acids. CDR3 sequence: CASSLMAGLTDTQYF. CDR3 in DNA: TGTGCCAGCAGTTTAATGGCGGGACTCACAGATACGCAGTATTTT.

This chain links TRBV30 with TRBJ1-4, with D perhaps TRBD1 (5 bases). Per germline, CDR1 GTSNPN and CDR2 SVGIG (reference sequence). The CDR3 length is 17 residues. With 0 bases removed from V and 11 bases from J, the gap between germline ends came to 25 bases. The CDR3 DNA is TGTGCCTGGAGTGTAAGTTTCCTGGGCGGACAACGGTGGAAACTGTTTTTT. Translating it yields CAWSVSFLGGQRWKLFF.

The chain couples TRBV30 to TRBJ1-6; D uncertain. Germline CDR1 GTSNPN, CDR2 SVGIG (reference sequence). The CDR3 consists of 14 residues. The V gene lost 3 bases and the J gene lost 2 bases, with 8 bases spanning the gap. CDR3 sequence reads: CAWRSEAYNSPLHF. The DNA for the CDR3 is TGTGCCTGGAGATCAGAAGCCTATAATTCACCCCTCCACTTT.

A word on this clone: With a far larger clone one base away, a read error is the likely cause. Here the CDR3 reads CASSRDRGEKLFF. In DNA form, the CDR3 reads TGTGCCAGCAGTCGGGACAGGGGTGAAAAACTGTTTTTT. The chain couples TRBV12-3 or TRBV12-4 to TRBJ1-4; TRBD1 aligns across 10 bases. Trimming removed 5 bases from V and 7 bases from J; junction bases left unmatched: 1. This CDR3 contains 13 residues.

This clone has more than one count but fewer than ten. V and J are TRBV12-3 or TRBV12-4 and TRBJ2-7; tentative D call: TRBD1 (6 bases). The V and J ends lost 3 bases and 0 bases respectively, with 6 bases between them. This CDR3 is 13 amino acids long. This CDR3 reads CASSLDSSYEQYF. DNA for the CDR3: TGTGCCAGCAGTTTGGACAGCTCCTACGAGCAGTACTTC.

This clone was detected only a few times. The chain has TRBV7-8 and TRBJ2-2; 7 nucleotides line up with TRBD1. V shed 2 bases, J shed 1 base, and the junction held 13 bases outside the gene matches. CDR1 is SGHVS and CDR2 is FQNEAQ in the germline V gene. The CDR3 is made up of 19 amino acids. The CDR3 reads CASSLSLDRPAKNTGELFF. The DNA of the CDR3 is TGTGCCAGCAGCTTATCCCTGGACAGGCCAGCGAAGAACACCGGGGAGCTGTTTTTT. The full variable domain, rest sourced from reference TRBV7-8 and TRBJ2-2, is GAGVSQSPRYKVAKRGQDVALRCDPISGHVSLFWYQQALGQGPEFLTYFQNEAQLDKSGLPSDRFFAERPEGSVSTLKIQRTQQEDSAVYLCASSLSLDRPAKNTGELFFGEGSRLTVL.

The J gene is TRBJ1-1, the V gene TRBV25-1, with 8 bases aligning to TRBD1. The CDR3 spans 14 residues. Germline trimming cut 6 bases from V and 1 base from J; bases unmatched to any gene: 4. In germline, CDR1 is MGHDK, CDR2 SYGVNS. CDR3 residues: CASRSGGSNTEAFF. The CDR3 DNA reads as TGTGCCAGCAGGTCAGGGGGCTCGAACACTGAAGCTTTCTTT.

In its sample, this clone was seen once. The chain recombines TRBV10-1 with TRBJ2-7; 10 positions match TRBD2. CDR3 length equals 16 residues. The germline CDR1 and CDR2 sequences are WNHNN and SYGVQD (reference sequence). V dropped 0 bases and J dropped 7; count of bases not matched to a gene: 9. The CDR3 reads CASSESGLAGVKEQYF. The DNA of the CDR3 is TGCGCCAGCAGTGAGTCGGGGCTAGCGGGAGTCAAAGAGCAGTACTTC.

The gene calls are TRBV7-3 and TRBJ2-1; D is unresolved. Germline-derived CDR1 and CDR2 are SGHTA and FQGTGA. There are 13 residues in the CDR3. The ends were cut back, 6 bases at V and 8 bases at J, with 14 bases in the middle. DNA for the CDR3: TGTGCCAGCAGTCCAACTATAGAACATGAGCAGTTCTTC. Translating gives CASSPTIEHEQFF.

The rearrangement uses TRBV9 and TRBJ1-1; 9 bases map to TRBD1. Looked up from germline, CDR1 is SGDLS and CDR2 is YYNGEE. CDR3 size: 15 residues. The V and J ends lost 4 bases and 0 bases, in that order; junction bases with no gene match: 4. CDR3 DNA: TGTGCCAGCAGCACGAGGACAGGGGTGAACACTGAAGCTTTCTTT. It yields the protein CASSTRTGVNTEAFF. The full variable domain, completed using reference TRBV9 and TRBJ1-1, is DSGVTQTPKHLITATGQRVTLRCSPRSGDLSVYWYQQSLDQGLQFLIQYYNGEERAKGNILERFSAQQFPDLHSELNLSSLELGDSALYFCASSTRTGVNTEAFFGQGTRLTVV.

The chain is built from TRBV3-1 (or the pseudogene TRBV3-2) and TRBJ1-2; D is unclear. There are 13 residues in the CDR3. Germline V lookup: CDR1 LGHDT, CDR2 YNNKEL (reference sequence). The V end lost 1 base, the J end lost 3 bases, and 6 bases lay between the germline ends. The CDR3 region is CASSQGTYYGYTF. CDR3 in DNA: TGTGCCAGCAGCCAAGGAACATACTATGGCTACACCTTC.

The chain is built from TRBV30 and TRBJ2-7, with 10 positions matching TRBD2. This CDR3 has 11 residues. V trimming: 8 bases; J trimming: 3 bases; junction bases outside the gene matches: 1. Germline CDR1 GTSNPN, CDR2 SVGIG (reference sequence). DNA of the CDR3: TGTGCCCGGACTAGCGGCTACGAGCAGTACTTC. As protein: CARTSGYEQYF.

The chain joins TRBV3-1 (or the pseudogene TRBV3-2) to TRBJ1-6; 8 positions match TRBD1. Germline CDR1 reads LGHDT; CDR2 reads YNNKEL (reference sequence). V dropped 2 bases and J dropped 8; count of bases not matched to a gene: 5. The CDR3 has 15 amino acids. As DNA, the CDR3 is TGTGCCAGCAGCCAACAACAGGGGGTGCATTCACCCCTCCACTTT. Encoded protein: CASSQQQGVHSPLHF.

The chain is built from TRBV28 and TRBJ1-2, with D uncertain. Germline CDR1 and CDR2: MDHEN and SYDVKM. V shed 6 bases and J shed 4 bases, with 9 bases lying between them. The CDR3 runs to 12 residues. CDR3 DNA: TGTGCCAGCAGGGAGGGCCCCTATGGCTACACCTTC. As protein: CASREGPYGYTF.